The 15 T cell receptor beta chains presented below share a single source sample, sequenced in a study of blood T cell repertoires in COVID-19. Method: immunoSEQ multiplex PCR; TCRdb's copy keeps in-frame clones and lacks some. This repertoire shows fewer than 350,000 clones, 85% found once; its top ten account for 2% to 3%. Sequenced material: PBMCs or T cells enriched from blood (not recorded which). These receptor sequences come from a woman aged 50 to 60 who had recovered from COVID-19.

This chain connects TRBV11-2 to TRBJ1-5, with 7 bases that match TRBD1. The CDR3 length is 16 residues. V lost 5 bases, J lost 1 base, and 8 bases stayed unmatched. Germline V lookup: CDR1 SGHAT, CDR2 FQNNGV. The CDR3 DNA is TGTGCCAGCAGCCAGAAGACAGGGCTCAGCAATCAGCCCCAGCATTTT. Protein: CASSQKTGLSNQPQHF.

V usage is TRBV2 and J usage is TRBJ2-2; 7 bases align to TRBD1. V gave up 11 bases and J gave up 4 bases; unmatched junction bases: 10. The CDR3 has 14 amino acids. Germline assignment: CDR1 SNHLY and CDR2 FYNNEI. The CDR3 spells CAGWGTVGTGELFF. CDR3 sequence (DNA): TGTGCCGGCTGGGGGACAGTGGGCACCGGGGAGCTGTTTTTT.

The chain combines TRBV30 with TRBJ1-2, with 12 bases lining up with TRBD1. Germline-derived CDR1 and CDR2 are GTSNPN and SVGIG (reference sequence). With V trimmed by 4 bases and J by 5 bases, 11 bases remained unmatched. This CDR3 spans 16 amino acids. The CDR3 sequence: CAWTWDRGRSGYGYTF. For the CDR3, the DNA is TGTGCCTGGACCTGGGACAGGGGGCGAAGTGGGTATGGCTACACCTTC.

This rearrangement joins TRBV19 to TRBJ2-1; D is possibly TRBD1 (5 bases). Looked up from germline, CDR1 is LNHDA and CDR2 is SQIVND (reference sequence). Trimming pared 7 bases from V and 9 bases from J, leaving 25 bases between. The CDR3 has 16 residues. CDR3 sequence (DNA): TGTGCCAGTACCCCGTCGAAGGGCCAGGGTATTGTTGAGCAGTTCTTC. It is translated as CASTPSKGQGIVEQFF.

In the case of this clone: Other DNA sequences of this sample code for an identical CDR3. The CDR3 region is CASSPTGDTEAFF. The CDR3 region has the DNA TGTGCCAGCTCACCAACAGGGGACACTGAAGCTTTCTTT. The V call is TRBV18, the J call TRBJ1-1, with TRBD1 matching 7 bases. The V and J ends lost 2 bases and 3 bases, in that order; junction bases with no gene match: 0. From germline, CDR1 is KGHSH and CDR2 LQKENI. This CDR3 has 13 residues. The entire variable domain, with the rest obtained from reference TRBV18 and TRBJ1-1, is as follows: NAGVMQNPRHLVRRRGQEARLRCSPMKGHSHVYWYRQLPEEGLKFMVYLQKENIIDESGMPKERFSAEFPKEGPSILRIQQVVRGDSAAYFCASSPTGDTEAFFGQGTRLTVV.

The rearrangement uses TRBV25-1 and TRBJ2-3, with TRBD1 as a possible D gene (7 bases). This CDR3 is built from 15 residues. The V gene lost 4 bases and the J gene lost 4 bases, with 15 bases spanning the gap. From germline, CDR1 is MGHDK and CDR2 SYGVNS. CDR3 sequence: CASSGQTGRSDTQYF. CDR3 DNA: TGTGCCAGCAGTGGCCAGACAGGGAGGTCAGATACGCAGTATTTT.

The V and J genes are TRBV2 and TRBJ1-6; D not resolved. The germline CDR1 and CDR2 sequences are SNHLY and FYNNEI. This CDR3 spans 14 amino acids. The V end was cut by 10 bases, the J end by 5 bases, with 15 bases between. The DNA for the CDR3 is TGTGCCACACGACGACGGAGAGATAATTCACCCCTCCACTTT. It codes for CATRRRRDNSPLHF.

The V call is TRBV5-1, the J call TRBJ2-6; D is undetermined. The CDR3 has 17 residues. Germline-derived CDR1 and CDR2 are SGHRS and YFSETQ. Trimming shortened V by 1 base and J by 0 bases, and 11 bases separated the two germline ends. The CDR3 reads CASSLPRRSSGANVLTF. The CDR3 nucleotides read TGCGCCAGCAGCTTGCCCCGGCGGAGCTCTGGGGCCAACGTCCTGACTTTC.

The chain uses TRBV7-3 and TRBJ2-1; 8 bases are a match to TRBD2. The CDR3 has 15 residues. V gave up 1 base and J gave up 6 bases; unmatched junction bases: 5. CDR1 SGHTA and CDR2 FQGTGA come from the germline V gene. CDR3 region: CASSLNGGALNEQFF. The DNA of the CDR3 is TGTGCCAGCAGCTTAAACGGGGGGGCCCTCAATGAGCAGTTCTTC. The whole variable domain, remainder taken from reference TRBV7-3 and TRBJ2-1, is GAGVSQTPSNKVTEKGKYVELRCDPISGHTALYWYRQSLGQGPEFLIYFQGTGAADDSGLPNDRFFAVRPEGSVSTLKIQRTERGDSAVYLCASSLNGGALNEQFFGPGTRLTVL.

In nucleotides, the CDR3 is TGTGCCAGCAGCCTCCGGGACAGGGATTCGGAAGCTTTCTTT. Its protein product is CASSLRDRDSEAFF. V usage is TRBV4-2 and J usage is TRBJ1-1, with TRBD1 matching 9 bases. CDR1 and CDR2 from the germline V gene are LGHNA and YNFKEQ. J gave up 8 bases and V 4 bases, and 8 bases lay outside the gene matches. The CDR3 totals 14 residues.

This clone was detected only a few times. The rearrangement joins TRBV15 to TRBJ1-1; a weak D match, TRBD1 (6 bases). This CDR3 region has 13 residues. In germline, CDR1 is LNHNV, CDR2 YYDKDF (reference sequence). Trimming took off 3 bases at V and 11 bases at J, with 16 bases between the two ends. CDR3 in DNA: TGTGCCACCAGCAGCATTTACAGGGATGGGGCTTTCTTT. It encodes CATSSIYRDGAFF. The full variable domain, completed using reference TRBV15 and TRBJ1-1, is DAMVIQNPRYQVTQFGKPVTLSCSQTLNHNVMYWYQQKSSQAPKLLFHYYDKDFNNEADTPDNFQSRRPNTSFCFLDIRSPGLGDTAMYLCATSSIYRDGAFFGQGTRLTVV.

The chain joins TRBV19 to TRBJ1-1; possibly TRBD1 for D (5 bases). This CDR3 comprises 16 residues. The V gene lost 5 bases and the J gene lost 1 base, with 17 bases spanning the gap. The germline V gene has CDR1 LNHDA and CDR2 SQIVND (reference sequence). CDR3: CASSDPGRGTNTEAFF. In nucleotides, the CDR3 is TGTGCCAGTAGTGATCCGGGACGCGGGACGAACACTGAAGCTTTCTTT. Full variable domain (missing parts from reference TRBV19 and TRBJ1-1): DGGITQSPKYLFRKEGQNVTLSCEQNLNHDAMYWYRQDPGQGLRLIYYSQIVNDFQKGDIAEGYSVSREKKESFPLTVTSAQKNPTAFYLCASSDPGRGTNTEAFFGQGTRLTVV.

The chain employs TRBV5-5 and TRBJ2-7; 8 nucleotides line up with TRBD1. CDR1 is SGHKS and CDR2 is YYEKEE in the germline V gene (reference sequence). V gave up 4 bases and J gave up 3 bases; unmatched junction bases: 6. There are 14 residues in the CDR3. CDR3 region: CASSTRTGSYEQYF. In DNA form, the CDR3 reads TGTGCCAGCAGCACCCGGACAGGGAGCTACGAGCAGTACTTC.

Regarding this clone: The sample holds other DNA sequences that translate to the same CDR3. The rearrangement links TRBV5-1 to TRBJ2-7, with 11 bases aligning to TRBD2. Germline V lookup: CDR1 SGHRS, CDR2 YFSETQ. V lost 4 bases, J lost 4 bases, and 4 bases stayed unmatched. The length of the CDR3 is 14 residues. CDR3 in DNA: TGCGCCAGCAGCCTAGCGGGAGGATCGTACGAGCAGTACTTC. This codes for CASSLAGGSYEQYF.

In nucleotides, the CDR3 is TGTGCCAGCAGAGGGGGTGCTGGGGCCAACGTCCTGACTTTC. Translated: CASRGGAGANVLTF. The chain joins TRBV25-1 to TRBJ2-6; TRBD1 might be the D (6 bases). The CDR3 totals 14 residues. Trimming shortened V by 6 bases and J by 2 bases, and 8 bases separated the two germline ends. Germline V lookup: CDR1 MGHDK, CDR2 SYGVNS.